This section outlines one T cell receptor (beta chain) sequence together with its context. The CDR3 consists of 18 residues. Trimming left V 3 bases short and J 0 bases short, with 15 bases between. CDR1 and CDR2 from the germline V gene are SNHLY and FYNNEI. Libraries were prepared by immunoSEQ multiplex PCR; TCRdb keeps only in-frame clonotypes and omits some of them. The sample includes some 70,000 clones, 75% to 90% of them seen just once. The data stem from a study of OX40 agonist ivuxolimab in advanced cancers. This sequence originates from an adult with an advanced solid tumor such as melanoma, head and neck, liver or kidney cancer. The chain couples TRBV2 to TRBJ1-6, with no clear D. This sample comprised CD4+ or CD8+ T cells sorted from blood, obtained in a trial of the OX40 agonist ivuxolimab. The CDR3 reads CASSEETPRSSYNSPLHF. CDR3 coding DNA: TGTGCCAGCAGTGAGGAGACCCCCCGAAGCTCCTATAATTCACCCCTCCACTTT.